This TCR beta chain came from a study of blood T cell repertoires in COVID-19. Germline-derived CDR1 and CDR2 are MDHEN and SYDVKM. The CDR3 totals 16 residues. V was cut by 4 bases and J by 1 base, with 16 bases left in between. Authors' data handling: Amplification with reference gene primers provided the estimates of nucleated cell counts. Data came from immunoSEQ multiplex PCR; TCRdb stores just in-frame clones and leaves some out. V and J calls plus clone size are reproduced from that table; the DNA served to infer D and trimming. Of 250,000 to 350,000 clones in the sample, 84% are singletons; the top ten hold about 15%.

Input material: peripheral blood. This TCR derives from a person between 65 and 79 years old with COVID-19, enrolled during active disease. V and J are TRBV28 and TRBJ2-5, with a possible D match to TRBD1 (5 bases). The CDR3 DNA is TGTGCCAGCAGTTCCAGAAACACGACAGTCCAAGAGACCCAGTACTTC. It is translated as CASSSRNTTVQETQYF.